The 17 T cell receptor beta chains given below trace back to one sample, sequenced in a study of shared clonotypes between healthy human individuals. TCRdb keeps only in-frame clones here, not all; method: immunoSEQ multiplex PCR. The sample includes 750,000 to 1,000,000 clones, 80% to 95% of them seen just once. The naive CD8 fraction comprised CD45RO-negative cells positively selected for CCR7 and excluded terminally differentiated effector memory CD45RA+ cells. The sequenced sample was naive CD8+ T cells sorted from blood. These receptors were obtained from a man aged 25-45 years in good health.

Concerning this clone: Other DNA sequences in this sample translate to the same CDR3. J is TRBJ2-1 and V is TRBV19; D is undetermined. Germline V gene sequence: CDR1 LNHDA, CDR2 SQIVND (reference sequence). The CDR3 spans 13 residues. V lost 3 bases and J lost 4, with 7 bases in between. In DNA form, the CDR3 reads TGTGCCAGTAGTATCGATTCATACAATGAGCAGTTCTTC. Residues: CASSIDSYNEQFF. Variable domain in full (rest from reference TRBV19 and TRBJ2-1): DGGITQSPKYLFRKEGQNVTLSCEQNLNHDAMYWYRQDPGQGLRLIYYSQIVNDFQKGDIAEGYSVSREKKESFPLTVTSAQKNPTAFYLCASSIDSYNEQFFGPGTRLTVL.

V gene TRBV5-1 combines with J gene TRBJ2-1; 8 bases are a match to TRBD2. This CDR3 has 17 amino acids. Germline values: CDR1 SGHRS, CDR2 YFSETQ. J lost 8 bases, V lost 1 base, and 14 bases had no gene match. CDR3 residues: CASSLRVGSGSRDEQFF. For the CDR3, the DNA is TGCGCCAGCAGCTTGAGGGTTGGGAGCGGGAGTAGGGATGAGCAGTTCTTC.

This chain links TRBV7-9 with TRBJ2-7; D unresolved. The V end was cut by 5 bases, the J end by 4 bases, with 12 bases between. Germline V gene data show CDR1 as SEHNR and CDR2 as FQNEAQ (reference sequence). This CDR3 has 13 amino acids. CDR3 nucleotides: TGTGCCAGCAGCCCTACGTGGGGTTACGAGCAGTACTTC. Encoded protein: CASSPTWGYEQYF. The full variable domain, rest sourced from reference TRBV7-9 and TRBJ2-7, is DTGVSQNPRHKITKRGQNVTFRCDPISEHNRLYWYRQTLGQGPEFLTYFQNEAQLEKSRLLSDRFSAERPKGSFSTLEIQRTEQGDSAMYLCASSPTWGYEQYFGPGTRLTVT.

The chain joins TRBV7-2 to TRBJ1-2, with no clear D. The germline gives CDR1 SGHTA, CDR2 FQGNSA. V lost 0 bases and J 5 bases, leaving 19 bases between the germline ends. This CDR3 has 17 amino acids. CDR3 residues: CASSLAGDQARRYGYTF. CDR3 coding DNA: TGTGCCAGCAGCTTAGCAGGTGACCAGGCCAGGCGGTATGGCTACACCTTC.

The CDR3 DNA is TGTGCCAGCAGCGCCCCGATTGTCGTACCGGGACAAACCCCTAGCACAGATACGCAGTATTTT. Translated, it gives CASSAPIVVPGQTPSTDTQYF. The rearrangement joins TRBV13 to TRBJ2-3, with a possible D match to TRBD1 (6 bases). V was trimmed by 5 bases and J by 0 bases, leaving 30 bases between them. From germline, CDR1 is PRHDT and CDR2 FYEKMQ (reference sequence). The CDR3 sequence is 21 residues long.

The chain has TRBV5-1 and TRBJ2-7; TRBD1 agrees at 9 bases. Germline assignment: CDR1 SGHRS and CDR2 YFSETQ. With 3 bases clipped from V and 3 bases from J, the junction kept 7 bases outside the gene matches. This CDR3 region has 15 residues. The CDR3 loop is CASSSSGTGLYEQYF. CDR3 sequence (DNA): TGCGCCAGCAGCTCATCCGGGACAGGGCTCTACGAGCAGTACTTC.

The V gene is TRBV11-2, the J gene TRBJ2-7, with 11 bases fitting TRBD1. The CDR3 totals 15 residues. V trimming: 6 bases; J trimming: 3 bases; junction bases outside the gene matches: 7. Germline assignment: CDR1 SGHAT and CDR2 FQNNGV. The CDR3 protein is CASRPGGQGGYEQYF. The CDR3 coding sequence is TGTGCCAGCAGGCCGGGGGGACAGGGGGGCTACGAGCAGTACTTC.

V gene TRBV28 combines with J gene TRBJ2-5, with TRBD1 matching over 7 bases. In germline, CDR1 is MDHEN, CDR2 SYDVKM. The CDR3 consists of 14 residues. V dropped 5 bases and J dropped 2; count of bases not matched to a gene: 5. For the CDR3, the DNA is TGTGCCAGCAGTGGAGAACAGGGGCAAGAGACCCAGTACTTC. Encoded protein: CASSGEQGQETQYF.

The chain uses TRBV2 and TRBJ1-2, with 9 bases fitting TRBD1. The CDR3 consists of 16 residues. V lost 3 bases to trimming and J lost 6 bases; unmatched junction nucleotides: 11. Germline lookup yields CDR1 SNHLY and CDR2 FYNNEI. The CDR3 bases are TGTGCCAGCAGTGATTTTTCACAGGGGGCGCGAGATGGCTACACCTTC. This sequence encodes CASSDFSQGARDGYTF.

This clone was detected only a few times. The chain recombines TRBV4-1 with TRBJ1-1, with D hard to call. The ends were cut back, 2 bases at V and 2 bases at J, with 15 bases in the middle. The CDR3 runs 16 residues. CDR1 is MGHRA, CDR2 YSYEKL, per germline. The CDR3 nucleotides are TGCGCCAGCAGCCAAAGGCTTAGAACAGTAAACACTGAAGCTTTCTTT. Protein sequence: CASSQRLRTVNTEAFF.

The J gene is TRBJ2-5, the V gene TRBV30; D not resolved. There are 15 residues in the CDR3. V was cut by 0 bases and J by 2 bases, with 13 bases left in between. Per germline, CDR1 GTSNPN and CDR2 SVGIG (reference sequence). CDR3 sequence reads: CAWSVRPLSQETQYF. Here the CDR3 DNA reads TGTGCCTGGAGTGTACGGCCGCTTTCGCAAGAGACCCAGTACTTC.

V usage is TRBV19 and J usage is TRBJ2-7; D is unresolved. CDR1 and CDR2 (germline): LNHDA, SQIVND (reference sequence). V shed 2 bases and J shed 6 bases, with 11 bases lying between them. The CDR3 is 13 amino acids. The CDR3 nucleotides are TGTGCCAGTAGTATAATAGGGCGGATCGAGCAGTACTTC. Encoded protein: CASSIIGRIEQYF.

This chain uses TRBV28 with TRBJ2-2; D call uncertain. The germline CDR1 and CDR2 sequences are MDHEN and SYDVKM. V was pared by 7 bases and J by 6 bases, with 18 bases between. The CDR3 length is 15 residues. The CDR3 region has the DNA TGTGCCAGCACCGCCCTTATGGGCACGTCCGGGGAGCTGTTTTTT. Its protein is CASTALMGTSGELFF.

The chain has TRBV25-1 and TRBJ2-1; 11 bases map to TRBD2. J lost 6 bases, V lost 7 bases, and 8 bases had no gene match. The CDR3 spans 15 residues. CDR1 MGHDK and CDR2 SYGVNS come from the germline V gene. CDR3 coding DNA: TGTGCCAGCAATCCACTAGCGGGAGATCTCAATGAGCAGTTCTTC. Its protein is CASNPLAGDLNEQFF.

The genes are TRBV27 and TRBJ2-1, with 7 positions matching TRBD2. Germline V gene data show CDR1 as MNHEY and CDR2 as SMNVEV (reference sequence). This CDR3 comprises 18 residues. V trimming: 5 bases; J trimming: 8 bases; junction bases outside the gene matches: 21. Here the CDR3 reads CASSPYKTGRWGVDEQFF. In DNA form, the CDR3 reads TGTGCCAGCAGTCCATATAAGACCGGGAGGTGGGGAGTGGATGAGCAGTTCTTC.

Worth noting for this clone: The same CDR3 is also encoded by other DNA sequences in this sample. CDR3 amino acids: CSAGTGGYEQYF. The CDR3 bases are TGCAGCGCCGGGACAGGGGGCTACGAGCAGTACTTC. The genes are TRBV29-1 and TRBJ2-7; 11 bases match TRBD1. The CDR3 is 12 amino acids. CDR1 and CDR2 from the germline V gene are SQVTM and ANQGSEA. V trimming: 7 bases; J trimming: 3 bases; junction bases outside the gene matches: 2.

In its sample, this clone was seen once. This chain joins TRBV9 and TRBJ2-3; D is uncertain. Deletions cut 0 bases from V and 6 bases from J, with 8 bases between. CDR1 SGDLS and CDR2 YYNGEE come from the germline V gene. The CDR3 runs to 13 residues. As DNA, the CDR3 is TGTGCCAGCAGCGTAGACCCGGGCGATACGCAGTATTTT. Its protein product is CASSVDPGDTQYF.